The clone carrying this TCR beta chain was seen once. The V end was cut by 5 bases, the J end by 4 bases, with 17 bases between. CDR1 MNHEY and CDR2 SMNVEV come from the germline V gene (reference sequence). CDR3 length equals 15 residues. The entry originates in a study of neoadjuvant anti-PD-1 for oral cavity cancer. Repertoires were generated with immunoSEQ multiplex PCR, while TCRdb's copy carries only in-frame clones and drops some. The table has 4,500 to 6,500 clones, 55% seen once. Time point described: after neoadjuvant nivolumab, at surgical resection. This sequence originates from a person aged 40 to 85 with oral cavity squamous cell carcinoma. The chain has TRBV27 and TRBJ1-1, with D tentatively TRBD1 (5 bases). The source was tumor tissue, collected after nivolumab (anti-PD-1) treatment. This chain's CDR3 is CASSMDGLGGTEAFF. The CDR3 coding sequence is TGTGCCAGCAGTATGGATGGGCTCGGGGGCACTGAAGCTTTCTTT.